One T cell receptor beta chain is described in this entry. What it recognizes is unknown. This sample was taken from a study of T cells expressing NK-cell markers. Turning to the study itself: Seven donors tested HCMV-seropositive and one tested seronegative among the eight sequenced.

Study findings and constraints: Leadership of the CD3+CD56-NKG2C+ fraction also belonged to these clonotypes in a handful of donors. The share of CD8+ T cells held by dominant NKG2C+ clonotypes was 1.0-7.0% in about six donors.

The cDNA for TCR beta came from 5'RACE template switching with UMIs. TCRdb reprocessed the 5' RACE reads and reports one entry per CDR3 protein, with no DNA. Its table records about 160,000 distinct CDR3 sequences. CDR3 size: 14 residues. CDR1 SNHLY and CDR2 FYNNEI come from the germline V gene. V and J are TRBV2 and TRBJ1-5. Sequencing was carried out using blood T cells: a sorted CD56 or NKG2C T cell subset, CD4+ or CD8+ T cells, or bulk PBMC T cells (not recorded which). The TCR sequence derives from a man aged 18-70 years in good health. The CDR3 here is CASSDSVGDQPQHF.